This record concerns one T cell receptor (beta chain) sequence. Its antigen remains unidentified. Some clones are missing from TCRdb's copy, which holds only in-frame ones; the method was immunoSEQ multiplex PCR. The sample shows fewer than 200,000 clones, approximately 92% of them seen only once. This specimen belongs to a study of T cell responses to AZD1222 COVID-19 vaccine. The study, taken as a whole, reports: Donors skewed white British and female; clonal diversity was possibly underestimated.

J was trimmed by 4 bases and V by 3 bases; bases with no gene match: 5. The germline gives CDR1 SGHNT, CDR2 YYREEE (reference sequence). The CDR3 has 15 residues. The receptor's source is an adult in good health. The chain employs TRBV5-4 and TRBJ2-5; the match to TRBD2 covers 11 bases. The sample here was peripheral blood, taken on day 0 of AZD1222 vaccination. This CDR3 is CASSSSGGRVETQYF. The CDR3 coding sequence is TGTGCCAGCAGCTCTAGCGGGGGGCGGGTAGAGACCCAGTACTTC.